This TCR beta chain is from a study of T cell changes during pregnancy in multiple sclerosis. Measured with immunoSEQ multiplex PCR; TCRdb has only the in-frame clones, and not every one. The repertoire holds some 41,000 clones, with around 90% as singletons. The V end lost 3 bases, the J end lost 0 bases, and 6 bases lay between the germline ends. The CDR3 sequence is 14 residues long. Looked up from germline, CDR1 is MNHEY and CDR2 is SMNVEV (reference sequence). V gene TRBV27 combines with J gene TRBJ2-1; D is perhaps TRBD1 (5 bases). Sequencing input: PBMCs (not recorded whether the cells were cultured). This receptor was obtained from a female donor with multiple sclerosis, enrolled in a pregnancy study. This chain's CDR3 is CASSLQGSYNEQFF. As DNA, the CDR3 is TGTGCCAGCAGTTTGCAGGGCTCCTACAATGAGCAGTTCTTC.